This record concerns one TCR beta chain sequence. Its recognized antigen is unknown. The sample holds no much larger clone one base away, and base qualities are not on file. A patient counted as having stable Graves' hyperthyroidism if no progression to ophthalmopathy occurred over 18 months of follow-up. Hyperthyroidism patients were newly diagnosed, with disease duration under 2 months, and aged 18 to 65 years. The study excluded patients with uncontrolled infections, other autoimmune diseases, pregnancy or lactation. Diagnoses were established on the basis of clinical symptoms, serum thyroxine and TRAb, thyroid ultrasound, and orbital computed tomography. PBMCs were isolated from 7.5 to 10 ml of fresh peripheral blood by Ficoll-Paque density gradient centrifugation. Trizol reagent was used to extract total RNA, and RNA quality was then checked on an Agilent 2100 Bioanalyzer. These data come from a study of T cells in Graves' hyperthyroidism and ophthalmopathy (dated by TCRdb to between 2017 and 2020). Context from the whole study: Peripheral blood samples were taken at initial diagnosis, before any treatment was given. After blood sampling, hyperthyroidism patients were treated with methimazole at a starting dose of 30 mg daily, and ophthalmopathy patients were treated with high-dose intravenous methylprednisolone. To identify distinguishing TCR V-J signatures, a discovery cohort of 90 to 100 patients was used, comprising fewer than 45 with Graves' ophthalmopathy and 57 with stable Graves' hyperthyroidism. The 100 or so discovery patients were divided at random into training and test sets in a 7:3 ratio. Prospective prediction of ophthalmopathy was tested in an independent validation cohort consisting of some 20 hyperthyroidism patients and approximately 16 patients who later progressed to ophthalmopathy. In six Graves' hyperthyroidism patients, the study also compared T-cell repertoires from thyroid tissue with T-cell repertoires from blood. According to the paper, TCR Vbeta CDR3 sequencing was carried out on 135 peripheral blood samples, which came from some 41 ophthalmopathy, 80 or so hyperthyroidism and about 17 progressor patients.

Between the V and J ends, shortened by 3 bases and 0 bases respectively, the junction contains 11 bases. The CDR3 covers 14 residues, taking in both the cysteine and the phenylalanine. Left in the record is the CDR3 DNA by itself, 42 bases read in frame from the first base. The germline V gene (reference sequence) sets CDR1 to GTSNPN and CDR2 to SVGIG. What the work shows at the level of the full study, not this receptor alone: A 13 V-J signature model separated ophthalmopathy from stable hyperthyroidism, with over 85% sensitivity and about 81% specificity in cross-validation and 80%/75% in testing. Most expanded thyroid clonotypes (frequency above 0.001) were also detected in blood, suggesting blood repertoires may reflect thyroid immune responses. During validation, the model predicted progression to ophthalmopathy a median of around 6 months ahead of onset, with just under 71% sensitivity and 72.22% specificity. No statistical method was used to set the sample size in advance, and investigators knew the group allocation.

The TCR beta CDR3 regions were amplified from RNA transcripts. The TCR CDR3 was subjected to a first round of RT-PCR using the HTBI primer set and the Qiagen OneStep RT-PCR kit. The libraries were constructed in a second round of multiplex PCR and then size-selected and purified. Libraries were sequenced paired-end with 100 bp reads on an Illumina HiSeq2000. The published analysis was carried out like this. Raw data were processed with SOAPnuke, discarding reads with adapters, uncalled bases, mean Phred below 15, or no exact constant-primer or identifier match. High-quality paired reads were merged using COPE v1.2.5, and each unique nucleotide sequence was defined as a clonotype. MiTCR v1.1 was used to align clonotypes to the IMGT TRBV, TRBD and TRBJ reference segments. The analysis included only V-J combinations with a frequency above 0.0001, which together covered roughly 99% of the repertoires. The TCS score was defined as the ratio of F50 (clonal expansion) to E x V (chaos), calculated using BLOSUM62-based TCRdist between CDR3 peptides within each V-J. Welch's t-statistics and random forest reduced just over 500 V-J features to 10 to 15, which were used in a naive Bayes classifier (R e1071). In-frame beta chains were kept once TCRdb had trimmed the public reads at Q25 with fastp and called clones with MiXCR. Entries that share a CDR3 protein sequence are merged under the most common genes and DNA. The V and J calls, along with clone size, are taken from TCRdb and not from the paper's own processing. The sample profile shows 300,000 to 400,000 distinct CDR3 sequences; about 15% of them were found once. The ten largest clones add up to under 30% of the sample.

The source of this sequence is a woman aged 30 to 39 with Graves' hyperthyroidism. The chain was built from TRBV30 and TRBJ1-1; the D gene is possibly TRBD1, with 5 bases matching. Material: blood. The bases are TGTGCCTGGAGAGGTTCGGGGGTGAACACTGAAGCTTTCTTT. Its product reads: CAWRGSGVNTEAFF.